The entry below describes one T cell receptor (beta chain). A junction boundary mismatches the germline segment, possibly from a read error. TCRdb's copy holds only in-frame clones and misses some; the assay was immunoSEQ multiplex PCR. The sample has more than 40,000 clones; 85% to 95% are singletons. This entry is derived from a study of T cell changes during pregnancy in multiple sclerosis. CDR1 and CDR2 (germline): LGHNA, YNFKEQ. This CDR3 is 16 amino acids long. The origin of this receptor is a female donor with multiple sclerosis, enrolled in a pregnancy study. Material: CD8+ T cells from peripheral blood mononuclear cells, obtained in the first trimester of pregnancy. The chain uses TRBV4-2 and TRBJ1-3; D may be TRBD1 (5 bases). CDR3 nucleotides: TGTGCCAGCAGCCACCCGGACACCTTCTCTGGAAGCACCATATATTTT. It yields the protein CASSHPDTFSGSTIYF.